This paragraph reports one T cell receptor (beta chain). Its antigen is not known. The data were obtained in a study of shared clonotypes between healthy human individuals. The protocol was immunoSEQ multiplex PCR, while the TCRdb copy is restricted to in-frame clones and leaves out a portion. The top ten hold around 12% of the sample, which has about 530,000 clones, over 60% seen once. Study-wide points: Tissues were not sampled, only blood, and their repertoires likely differ.

This clonotype was obtained from a woman aged 35 to 49 in good health. Some clones in this sample may be carry-over from other donors' samples. Sequencing was carried out using PBMCs.

The CDR3: CATKTPSSYEQYF. The DNA of the CDR3 is TGTGCCACCAAGACCCCCAGCTCCTACGAGCAGTACTTC. The chain carries TRBV19 and TRBJ2-5; D not certain. The J call is doubtful: the DNA matches TRBJ2-7 better. Per the germline V gene, CDR1 is LNHDA and CDR2 is SQIVND (reference sequence). The CDR3 is 13 amino acids.